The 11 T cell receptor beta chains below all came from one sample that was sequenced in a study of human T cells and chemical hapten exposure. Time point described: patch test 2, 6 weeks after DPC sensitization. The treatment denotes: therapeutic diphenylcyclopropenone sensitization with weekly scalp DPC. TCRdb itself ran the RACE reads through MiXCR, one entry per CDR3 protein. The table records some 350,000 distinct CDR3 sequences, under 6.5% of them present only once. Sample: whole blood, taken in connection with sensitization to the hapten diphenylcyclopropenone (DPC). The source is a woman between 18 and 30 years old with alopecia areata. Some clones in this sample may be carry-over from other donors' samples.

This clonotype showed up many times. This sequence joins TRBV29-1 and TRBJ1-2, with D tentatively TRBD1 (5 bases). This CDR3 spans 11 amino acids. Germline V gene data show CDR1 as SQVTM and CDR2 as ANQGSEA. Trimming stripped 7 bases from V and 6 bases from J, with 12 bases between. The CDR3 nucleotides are TGCAGCGCCGAGACAGCCGATGGCTACACCTTC. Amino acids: CSAETADGYTF.

Here the CDR3 DNA reads TGCAGCGTTCAAACCCGGGACAGGGTTGGAGATACGCAGTATTTT. It translates to CSVQTRDRVGDTQYF. The V call is TRBV29-1, the J call TRBJ2-3; 9 positions match TRBD1. CDR1 SQVTM and CDR2 ANQGSEA come from the germline V gene. The CDR3 is 15 residues long. V was clipped by 5 bases and J by 5 bases; unmatched bases: 11.

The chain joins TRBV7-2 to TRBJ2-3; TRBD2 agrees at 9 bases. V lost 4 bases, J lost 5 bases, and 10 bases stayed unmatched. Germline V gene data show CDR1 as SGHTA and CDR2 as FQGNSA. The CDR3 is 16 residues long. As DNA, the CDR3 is TGTGCCAGCAGCTCCCCACGGGCGGGGGGGCAAGATACGCAGTATTTT. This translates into CASSSPRAGGQDTQYF.

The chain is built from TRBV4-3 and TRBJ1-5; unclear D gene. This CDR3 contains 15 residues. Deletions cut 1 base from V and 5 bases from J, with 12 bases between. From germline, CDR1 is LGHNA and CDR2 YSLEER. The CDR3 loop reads CASSQAGGLDQPQHF. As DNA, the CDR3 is TGCGCCAGCAGCCAAGCAGGAGGGTTAGATCAGCCCCAGCATTTT.

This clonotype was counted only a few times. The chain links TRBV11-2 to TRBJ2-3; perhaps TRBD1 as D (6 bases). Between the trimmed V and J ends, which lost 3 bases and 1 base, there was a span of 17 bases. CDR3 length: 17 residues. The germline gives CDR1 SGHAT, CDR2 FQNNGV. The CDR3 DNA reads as TGTGCCAGCAGCTTCGGCCCGCAGGGGACGGGCACAGATACGCAGTATTTT. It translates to CASSFGPQGTGTDTQYF. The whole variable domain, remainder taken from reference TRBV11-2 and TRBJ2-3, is EAGVAQSPRYKIIEKRQSVAFWCNPISGHATLYWYQQILGQGPKLLIQFQNNGVVDDSQLPKDRFSAERLKGVDSTLKIQPAKLEDSAVYLCASSFGPQGTGTDTQYFGPGTRLTVL.

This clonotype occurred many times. The CDR3 reads CASSSTVPPLHF. CDR3 nucleotides: TGTGCCAGCAGCTCCACCGTTCCACCCCTCCACTTT. The J gene is TRBJ1-6, the V gene TRBV7-9; no firm D call. The germline V gene encodes CDR1 SEHNR and CDR2 FQNEAQ (reference sequence). This CDR3 region has 12 residues. Deletions cut 4 bases from V and 11 bases from J, with 9 bases between.

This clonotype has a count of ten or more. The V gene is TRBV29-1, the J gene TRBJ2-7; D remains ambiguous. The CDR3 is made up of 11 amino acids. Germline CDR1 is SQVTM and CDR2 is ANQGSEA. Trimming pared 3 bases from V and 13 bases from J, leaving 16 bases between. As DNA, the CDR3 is TGCAGCGTTGATTGGGGTGGACGATCATACTTC. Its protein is CSVDWGGRSYF.

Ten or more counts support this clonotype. CDR3 DNA: TGCGCCAGCAGCACGCGCCGGGACGGCTATTCACCCCTCCACTTT. It specifies CASSTRRDGYSPLHF. The chain links TRBV4-3 to TRBJ1-6; tentatively, D is TRBD1 (5 bases). Deletions cut 5 bases from V and 8 bases from J, with 16 bases between. The length of the CDR3 is 15 residues. The germline V gene encodes CDR1 LGHNA and CDR2 YSLEER.

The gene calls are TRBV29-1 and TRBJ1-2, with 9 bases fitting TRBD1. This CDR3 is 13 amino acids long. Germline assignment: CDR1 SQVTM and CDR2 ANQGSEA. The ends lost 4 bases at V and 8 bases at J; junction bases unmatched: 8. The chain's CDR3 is CSVGGTGNDGYTF. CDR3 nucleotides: TGCAGCGTTGGGGGGACAGGGAATGACGGCTACACCTTC.

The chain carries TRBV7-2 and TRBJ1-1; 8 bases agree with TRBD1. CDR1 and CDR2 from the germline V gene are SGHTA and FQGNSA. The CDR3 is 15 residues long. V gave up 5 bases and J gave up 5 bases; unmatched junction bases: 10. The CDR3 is CASSPRGTGGTEAFF. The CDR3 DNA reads TGTGCCAGCAGCCCAAGAGGGACAGGTGGAACTGAAGCTTTCTTT. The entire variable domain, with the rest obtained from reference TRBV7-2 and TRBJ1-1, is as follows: GAGVSQSPSNKVTEKGKDVELRCDPISGHTALYWYRQSLGQGLEFLIYFQGNSAPDKSGLPSDRFSAERTGGSVSTLTIQRTQQEDSAVYLCASSPRGTGGTEAFFGQGTRLTVV.

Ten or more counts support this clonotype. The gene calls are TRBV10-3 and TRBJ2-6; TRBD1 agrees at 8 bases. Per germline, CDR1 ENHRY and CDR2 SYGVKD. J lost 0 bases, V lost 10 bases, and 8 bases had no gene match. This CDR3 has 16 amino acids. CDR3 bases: TGTGCCAGTCGGACAGGGCCTTCCTCTGGGGCCAACGTCCTGACTTTC. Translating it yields CASRTGPSSGANVLTF.